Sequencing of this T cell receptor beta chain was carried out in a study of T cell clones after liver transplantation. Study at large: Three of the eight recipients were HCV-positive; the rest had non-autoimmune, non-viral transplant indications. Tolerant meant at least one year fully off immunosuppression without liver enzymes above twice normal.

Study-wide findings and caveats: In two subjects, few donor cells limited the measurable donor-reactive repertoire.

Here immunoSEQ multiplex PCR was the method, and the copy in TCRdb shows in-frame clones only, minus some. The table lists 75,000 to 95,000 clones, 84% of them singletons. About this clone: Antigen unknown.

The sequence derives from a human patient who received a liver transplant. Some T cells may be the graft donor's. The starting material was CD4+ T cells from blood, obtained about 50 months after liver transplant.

The CDR3 bases are TGTGCCAGCAGCCCATTAGCGGGGGAGTACAATGAGCAGTTCTTC. As protein: CASSPLAGEYNEQFF. The chain couples TRBV7-2 to TRBJ2-1; 9 bases are shared with TRBD2. V shed 5 bases, J shed 4 bases, and the junction held 6 bases outside the gene matches. The CDR3 has 15 residues. The germline V gene encodes CDR1 SGHTA and CDR2 FQGNSA.